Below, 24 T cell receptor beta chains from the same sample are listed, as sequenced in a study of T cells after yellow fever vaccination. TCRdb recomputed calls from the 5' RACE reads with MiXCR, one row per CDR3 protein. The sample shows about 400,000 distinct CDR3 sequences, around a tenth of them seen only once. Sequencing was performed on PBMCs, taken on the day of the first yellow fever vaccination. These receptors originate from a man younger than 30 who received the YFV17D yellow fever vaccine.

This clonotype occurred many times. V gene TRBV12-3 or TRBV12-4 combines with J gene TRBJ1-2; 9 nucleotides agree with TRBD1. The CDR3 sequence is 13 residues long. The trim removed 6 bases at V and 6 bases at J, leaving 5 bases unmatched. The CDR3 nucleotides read TGTGCCAGCAGGAGACAGGGGGGAGATGGCTACACCTTC. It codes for CASRRQGGDGYTF.

CDR3 DNA sequence: TGTGCCATCAGCCGAACCCCGGGACAGGGGGCCGGTGGCTACACCTTC. Its translation: CAISRTPGQGAGGYTF. V usage is TRBV10-3 and J usage is TRBJ1-2; 12 positions agree with TRBD1. J gave up 7 bases and V 6 bases, and 12 bases lay outside the gene matches. Germline assignment: CDR1 ENHRY and CDR2 SYGVKD. There are 16 residues in the CDR3.

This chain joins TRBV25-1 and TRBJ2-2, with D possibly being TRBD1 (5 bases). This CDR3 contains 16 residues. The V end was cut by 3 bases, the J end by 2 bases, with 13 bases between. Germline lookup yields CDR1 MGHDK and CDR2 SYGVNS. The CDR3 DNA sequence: TGTGCCAGCAGTGATGACAGACAATCAAACACCGGGGAGCTGTTTTTT. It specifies CASSDDRQSNTGELFF.

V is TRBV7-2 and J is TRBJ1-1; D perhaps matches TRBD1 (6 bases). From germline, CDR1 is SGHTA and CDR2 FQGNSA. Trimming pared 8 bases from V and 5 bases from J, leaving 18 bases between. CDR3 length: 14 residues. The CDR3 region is CASRWTDIRTEAFF. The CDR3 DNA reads TGTGCCAGCCGGTGGACAGACATAAGAACTGAAGCTTTCTTT. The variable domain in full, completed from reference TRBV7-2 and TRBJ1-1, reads GAGVSQSPSNKVTEKGKDVELRCDPISGHTALYWYRQSLGQGLEFLIYFQGNSAPDKSGLPSDRFSAERTGGSVSTLTIQRTQQEDSAVYLCASRWTDIRTEAFFGQGTRLTVV.

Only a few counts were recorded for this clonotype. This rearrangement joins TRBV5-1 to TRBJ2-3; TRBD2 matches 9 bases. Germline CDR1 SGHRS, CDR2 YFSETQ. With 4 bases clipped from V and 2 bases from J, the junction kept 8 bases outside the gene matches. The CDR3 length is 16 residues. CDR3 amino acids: CASSARPSGNTDTQYF. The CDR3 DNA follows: TGCGCCAGCAGCGCCAGGCCTAGCGGGAACACAGATACGCAGTATTTT.

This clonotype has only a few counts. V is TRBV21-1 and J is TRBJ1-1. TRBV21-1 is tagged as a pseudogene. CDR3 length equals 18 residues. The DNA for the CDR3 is TGTGCCAGCATACCCCAGTCGAGGGAGGTTACGGCGTACACTGAAGCTTTCTTT. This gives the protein CASIPQSREVTAYTEAFF.

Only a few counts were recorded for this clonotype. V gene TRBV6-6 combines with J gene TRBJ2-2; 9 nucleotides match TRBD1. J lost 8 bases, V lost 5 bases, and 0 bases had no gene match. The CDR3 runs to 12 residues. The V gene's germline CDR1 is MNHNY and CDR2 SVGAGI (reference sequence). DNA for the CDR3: TGTGCCAGCAGTGGGACAGGGGGGGAGCTGTTTTTT. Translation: CASSGTGGELFF.

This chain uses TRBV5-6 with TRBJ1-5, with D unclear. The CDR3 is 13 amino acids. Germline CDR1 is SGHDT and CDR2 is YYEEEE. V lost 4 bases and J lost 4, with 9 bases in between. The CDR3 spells CASSLNTNQPQHF. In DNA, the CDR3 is TGTGCCAGCAGCCTGAACACAAATCAGCCCCAGCATTTT.

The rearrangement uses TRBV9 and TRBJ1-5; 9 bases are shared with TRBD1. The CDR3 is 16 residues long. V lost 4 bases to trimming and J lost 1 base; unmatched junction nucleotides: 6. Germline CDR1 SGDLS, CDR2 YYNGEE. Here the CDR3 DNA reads TGTGCCAGCAGCACGGGGACAGGGAACAGCAATCAGCCCCAGCATTTT. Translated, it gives CASSTGTGNSNQPQHF.

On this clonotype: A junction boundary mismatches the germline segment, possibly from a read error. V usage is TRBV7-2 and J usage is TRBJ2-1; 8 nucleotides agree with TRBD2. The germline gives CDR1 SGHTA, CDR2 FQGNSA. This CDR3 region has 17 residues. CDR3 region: CASSLTGLGSSYNELFF. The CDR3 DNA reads TGTGCCAGCAGCTTAACGGGACTAGGGAGCTCCTACAATGAGCTGTTCTTC.

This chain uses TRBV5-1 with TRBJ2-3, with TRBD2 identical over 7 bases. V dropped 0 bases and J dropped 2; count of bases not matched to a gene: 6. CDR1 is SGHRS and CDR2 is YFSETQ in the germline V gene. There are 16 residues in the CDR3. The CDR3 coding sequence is TGCGCCAGCAGCTTGGGATCCAGCGGGGTCACAGATACGCAGTATTTT. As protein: CASSLGSSGVTDTQYF.

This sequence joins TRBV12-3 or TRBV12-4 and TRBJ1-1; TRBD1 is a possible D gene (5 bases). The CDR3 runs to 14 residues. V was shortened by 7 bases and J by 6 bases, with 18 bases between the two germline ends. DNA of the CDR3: TGTGCCAGCACCTTACTCCAGGGACGGCCTGAAGCTTTCTTT. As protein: CASTLLQGRPEAFF.

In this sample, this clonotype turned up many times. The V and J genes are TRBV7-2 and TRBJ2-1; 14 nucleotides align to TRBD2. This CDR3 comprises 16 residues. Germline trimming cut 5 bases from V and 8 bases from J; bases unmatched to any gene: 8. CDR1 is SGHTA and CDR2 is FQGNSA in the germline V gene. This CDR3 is CASSPRLAGGAYEQFF. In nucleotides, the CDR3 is TGTGCCAGCAGCCCCCGACTAGCGGGGGGGGCGTATGAGCAGTTCTTC.

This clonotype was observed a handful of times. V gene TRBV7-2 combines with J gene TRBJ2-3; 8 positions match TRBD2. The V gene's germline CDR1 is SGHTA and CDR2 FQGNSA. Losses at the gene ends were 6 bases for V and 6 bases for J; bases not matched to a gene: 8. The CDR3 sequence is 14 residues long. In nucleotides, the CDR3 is TGTGCCAGCAGGAACGGACTAGCTAGTGATACGCAGTATTTT. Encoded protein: CASRNGLASDTQYF.

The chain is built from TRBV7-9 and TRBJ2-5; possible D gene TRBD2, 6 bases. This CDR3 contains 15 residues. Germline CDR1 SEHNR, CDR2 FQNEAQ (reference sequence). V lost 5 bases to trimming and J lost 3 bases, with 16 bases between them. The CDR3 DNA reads TGTGCCAGCAGCACTTGGGACGGCGGGGAAGAGACCCAGTACTTC. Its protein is CASSTWDGGEETQYF.

The CDR3 spells CASRTARNEQFF. Here the CDR3 DNA reads TGTGCCAGCAGGACCGCGAGAAATGAGCAGTTCTTC. V is TRBV27 and J is TRBJ2-1; D is ambiguous. Trimming cost V 6 bases and J 7 bases, with 10 bases left between them. The CDR3 spans 12 residues. CDR1 and CDR2 from the germline V gene are MNHEY and SMNVEV (reference sequence).

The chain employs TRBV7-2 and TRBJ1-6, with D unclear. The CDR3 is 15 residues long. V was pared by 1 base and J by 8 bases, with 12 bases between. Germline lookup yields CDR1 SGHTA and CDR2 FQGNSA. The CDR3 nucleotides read TGTGCCAGCAGCTTAGGGACGACTAGGGATTCACCCCTCCACTTT. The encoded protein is CASSLGTTRDSPLHF.

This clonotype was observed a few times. As DNA, the CDR3 is TGTGCCAGCAGTTTATGGGGGGTCGGCCGCCGGGGTTATTCACCCCTCCACTTT. Protein: CASSLWGVGRRGYSPLHF. The rearrangement uses TRBV28 and TRBJ1-6, with D possibly TRBD1 on 5 matching bases. V lost 0 bases and J lost 8, with 20 bases in between. CDR3 length equals 18 residues. Germline V gene lookup returns CDR1 MDHEN and CDR2 SYDVKM.

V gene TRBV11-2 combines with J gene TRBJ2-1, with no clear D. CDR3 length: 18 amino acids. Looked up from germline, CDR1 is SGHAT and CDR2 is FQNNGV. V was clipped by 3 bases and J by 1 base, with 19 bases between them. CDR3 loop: CASSFALGPSISYNEQFF. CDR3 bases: TGTGCCAGCAGCTTCGCTCTGGGTCCGTCTATATCCTACAATGAGCAGTTCTTC.

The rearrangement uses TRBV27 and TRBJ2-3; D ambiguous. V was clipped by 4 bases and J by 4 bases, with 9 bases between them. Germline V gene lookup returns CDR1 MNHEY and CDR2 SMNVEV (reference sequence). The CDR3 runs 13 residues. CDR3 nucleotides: TGTGCCAGCAGTTCACAGACCTCAGATACGCAGTATTTT. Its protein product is CASSSQTSDTQYF.

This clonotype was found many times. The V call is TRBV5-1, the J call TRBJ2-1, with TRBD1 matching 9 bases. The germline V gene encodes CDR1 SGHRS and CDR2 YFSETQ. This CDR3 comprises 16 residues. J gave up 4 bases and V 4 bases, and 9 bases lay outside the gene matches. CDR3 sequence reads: CASSLATDRGYNEQFF. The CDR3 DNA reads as TGCGCCAGCAGCCTTGCGACGGACAGGGGTTACAATGAGCAGTTCTTC.

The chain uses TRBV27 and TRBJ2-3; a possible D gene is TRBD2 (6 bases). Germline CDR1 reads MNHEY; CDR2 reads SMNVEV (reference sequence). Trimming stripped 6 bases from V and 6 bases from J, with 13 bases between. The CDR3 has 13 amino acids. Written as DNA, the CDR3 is TGTGCCAGCAGGTCAACTAGCTCTGATACGCAGTATTTT. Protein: CASRSTSSDTQYF.

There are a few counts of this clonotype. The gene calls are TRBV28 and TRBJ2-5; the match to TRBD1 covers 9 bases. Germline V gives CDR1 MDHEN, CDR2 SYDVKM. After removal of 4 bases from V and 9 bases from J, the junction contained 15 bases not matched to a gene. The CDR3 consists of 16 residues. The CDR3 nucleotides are TGTGCCAGCAGTTCCCACCGGGACAGGGTTTTTGTGGCCCAGTACTTC. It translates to CASSSHRDRVFVAQYF.

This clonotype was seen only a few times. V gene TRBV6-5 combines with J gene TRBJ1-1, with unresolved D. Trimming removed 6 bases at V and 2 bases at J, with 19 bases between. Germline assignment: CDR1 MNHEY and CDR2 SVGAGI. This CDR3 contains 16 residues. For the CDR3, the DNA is TGTGCCAGCAGCTCCCGTCACGCGGCAGGCAACACTGAAGCTTTCTTT. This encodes CASSSRHAAGNTEAFF.